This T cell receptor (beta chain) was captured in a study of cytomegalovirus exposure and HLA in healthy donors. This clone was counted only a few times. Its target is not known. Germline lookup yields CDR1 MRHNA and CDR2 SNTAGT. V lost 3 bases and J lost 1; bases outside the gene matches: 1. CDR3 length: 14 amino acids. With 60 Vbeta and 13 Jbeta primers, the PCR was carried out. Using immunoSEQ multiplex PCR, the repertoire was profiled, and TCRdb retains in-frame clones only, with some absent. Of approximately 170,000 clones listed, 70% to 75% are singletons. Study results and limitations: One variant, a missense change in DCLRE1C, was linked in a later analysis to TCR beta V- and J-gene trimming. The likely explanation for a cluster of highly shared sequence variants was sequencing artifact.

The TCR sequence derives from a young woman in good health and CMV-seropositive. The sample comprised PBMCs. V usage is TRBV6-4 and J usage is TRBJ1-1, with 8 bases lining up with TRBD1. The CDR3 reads CASSEGTGNTEAFF. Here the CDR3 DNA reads TGTGCCAGCAGTGAGGGGACAGGGAACACTGAAGCTTTCTTT.